This TCR beta chain was identified during a study of patients and donors after allogeneic stem cell transplantation. This CDR3 has 15 residues. V lost 2 bases, J lost 6 bases, and 17 bases lay in between. Germline loops: CDR1 DFQATT, CDR2 SNEGSKA (reference sequence). In TCRdb, the RT-PCR reads were re-called with MiXCR into one record per CDR3 protein. The table lists fewer than 250,000 distinct CDR3 sequences, roughly 15% of them singletons. This clonotype was seen ten or more times. The sequenced sample consisted of blood, either unsorted or a sorted T cell fraction (not recorded which). The genes are TRBV20-1 and TRBJ2-1, with D unclear. The source of this sequence is a human donor who was either an allogeneic HSCT recipient or a stem cell or donor lymphocyte infusion donor (not recorded which). It is not recorded whose cells these are; they may come from a transplant donor. The CDR3 here is CSARYAYGSGNEQFF. The CDR3 coding sequence is TGCAGTGCTAGATATGCCTACGGTTCTGGCAATGAGCAGTTCTTC.